The present T cell receptor beta chain was sequenced within a study of T cells after yellow fever vaccination. The CDR3 is made up of 11 amino acids. Germline CDR1 and CDR2: ENHRY and SYGVKD. Trimming shortened V by 10 bases and J by 2 bases, and 8 bases separated the two germline ends. This clonotype was counted many times. The antigen is unknown. Study-wide points: From the bulk population, abundant clonotypes could contaminate and appear within FACS-sorted repertoires.

UMIs were added to TCR cDNA along with a universal primer site when it was made by 5'RACE template switching. TCRdb re-analysed the 5' RACE reads in MiXCR, keeping a single row per CDR3 protein. The top ten clones hold roughly 0.73% of a sample with approximately 140,000 distinct CDR3 sequences, 7.7% of them seen once. The rearrangement uses TRBV10-3 and TRBJ2-5, with unresolved D. The receptor was derived from a man aged 25-45 years who received the YFV17D yellow fever vaccine. This specimen consisted of CD4+ T cells sorted from PBMCs, obtained 5 days after the yellow fever booster vaccination. In nucleotides, the CDR3 is TGTGCCACTAGAAATCAAGAGACCCAGTACTTC. Protein: CATRNQETQYF.